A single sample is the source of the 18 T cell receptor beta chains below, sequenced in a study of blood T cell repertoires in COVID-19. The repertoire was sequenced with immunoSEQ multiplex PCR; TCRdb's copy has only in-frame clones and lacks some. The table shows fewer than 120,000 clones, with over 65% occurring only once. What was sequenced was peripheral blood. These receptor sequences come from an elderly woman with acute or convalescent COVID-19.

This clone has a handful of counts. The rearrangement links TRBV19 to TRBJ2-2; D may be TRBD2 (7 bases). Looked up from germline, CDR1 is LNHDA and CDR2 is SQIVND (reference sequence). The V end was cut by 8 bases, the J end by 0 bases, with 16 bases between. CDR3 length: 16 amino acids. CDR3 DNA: TGTGCCAGTCGGGGGGCGGGAGACTCGAACACCGGGGAGCTGTTTTTT. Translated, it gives CASRGAGDSNTGELFF. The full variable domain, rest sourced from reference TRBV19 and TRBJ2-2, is DGGITQSPKYLFRKEGQNVTLSCEQNLNHDAMYWYRQDPGQGLRLIYYSQIVNDFQKGDIAEGYSVSREKKESFPLTVTSAQKNPTAFYLCASRGAGDSNTGELFFGEGSRLTVL.

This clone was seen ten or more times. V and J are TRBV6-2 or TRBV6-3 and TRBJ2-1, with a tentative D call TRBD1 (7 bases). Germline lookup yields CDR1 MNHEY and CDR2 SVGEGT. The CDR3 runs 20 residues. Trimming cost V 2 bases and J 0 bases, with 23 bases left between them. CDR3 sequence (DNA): TGTGCCAGCAGTTACCGGGGCAGGGGGACTTCCAATCCCTCCTACAATGAGCAGTTCTTC. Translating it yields CASSYRGRGTSNPSYNEQFF.

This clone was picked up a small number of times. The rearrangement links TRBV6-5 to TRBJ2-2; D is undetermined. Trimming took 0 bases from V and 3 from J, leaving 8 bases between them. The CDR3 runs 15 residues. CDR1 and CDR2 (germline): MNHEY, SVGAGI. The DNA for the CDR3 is TGTGCCAGCAGTTACTCAGACTTGTACACCGGGGAGCTGTTTTTT. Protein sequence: CASSYSDLYTGELFF.

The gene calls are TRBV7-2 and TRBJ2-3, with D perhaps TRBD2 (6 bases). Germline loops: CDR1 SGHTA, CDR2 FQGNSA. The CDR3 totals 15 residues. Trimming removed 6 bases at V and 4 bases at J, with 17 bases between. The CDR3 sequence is CASSPASAGPDTQYF. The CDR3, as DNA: TGTGCCAGCAGTCCTGCCTCGGCGGGACCAGATACGCAGTATTTT. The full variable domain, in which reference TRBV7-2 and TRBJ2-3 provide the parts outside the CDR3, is GAGVSQSPSNKVTEKGKDVELRCDPISGHTALYWYRQSLGQGLEFLIYFQGNSAPDKSGLPSDRFSAERTGGSVSTLTIQRTQQEDSAVYLCASSPASAGPDTQYFGPGTRLTVL.

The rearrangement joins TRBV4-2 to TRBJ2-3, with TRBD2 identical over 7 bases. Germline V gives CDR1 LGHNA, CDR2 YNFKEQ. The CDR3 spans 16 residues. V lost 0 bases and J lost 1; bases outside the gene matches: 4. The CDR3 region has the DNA TGTGCCAGCAGCCAAGAATCGGGAGGCGGCACAGATACGCAGTATTTT. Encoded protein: CASSQESGGGTDTQYF.

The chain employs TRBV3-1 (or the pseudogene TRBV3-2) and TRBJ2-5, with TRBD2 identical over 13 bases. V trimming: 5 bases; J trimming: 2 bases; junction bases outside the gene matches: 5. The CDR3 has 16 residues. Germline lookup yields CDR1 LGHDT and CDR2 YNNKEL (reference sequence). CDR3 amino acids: CASSFGLAGEQETQYF. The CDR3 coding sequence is TGTGCCAGCAGCTTCGGACTAGCGGGAGAGCAAGAGACCCAGTACTTC.

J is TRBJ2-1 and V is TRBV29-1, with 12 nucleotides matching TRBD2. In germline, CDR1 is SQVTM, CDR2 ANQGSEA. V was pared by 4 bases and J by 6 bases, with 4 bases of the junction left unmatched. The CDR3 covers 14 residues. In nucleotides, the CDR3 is TGCAGCGTTGCACGGACTAGCGGGACCAATGAGCAGTTCTTC. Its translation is CSVARTSGTNEQFF.

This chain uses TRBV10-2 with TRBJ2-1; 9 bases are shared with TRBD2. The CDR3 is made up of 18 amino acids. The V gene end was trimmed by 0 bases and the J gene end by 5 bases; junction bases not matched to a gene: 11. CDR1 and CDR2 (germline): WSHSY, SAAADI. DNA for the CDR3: TGCGCCAGCAGTGAGTCTGGTAGCGGGAGTACTAAAGACAATGAGCAGTTCTTC. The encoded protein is CASSESGSGSTKDNEQFF.

CDR3 nucleotide sequence: TGTGCCAGTAGCACAGGGGAAAATCAGCCCCAGCATTTT. Amino acids: CASSTGENQPQHF. This chain links TRBV19 with TRBJ1-5; 7 bases align to TRBD1. The length of the CDR3 is 13 residues. Per the germline V gene, CDR1 is LNHDA and CDR2 is SQIVND (reference sequence). V was pared by 6 bases and J by 4 bases, with 3 bases of the junction left unmatched.

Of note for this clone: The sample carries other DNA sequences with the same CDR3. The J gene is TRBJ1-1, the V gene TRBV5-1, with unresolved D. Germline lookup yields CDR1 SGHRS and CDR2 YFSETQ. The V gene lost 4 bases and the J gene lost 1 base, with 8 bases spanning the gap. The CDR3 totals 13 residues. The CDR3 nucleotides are TGCGCCAGCAGCAATCGGGGGAACACTGAAGCTTTCTTT. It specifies CASSNRGNTEAFF.

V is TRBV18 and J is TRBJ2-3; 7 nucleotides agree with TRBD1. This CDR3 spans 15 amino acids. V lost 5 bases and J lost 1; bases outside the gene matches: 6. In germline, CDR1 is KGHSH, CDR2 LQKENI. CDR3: CASSSSQGRTDTQYF. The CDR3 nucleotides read TGTGCCAGCTCATCCTCACAGGGGCGCACAGATACGCAGTATTTT.

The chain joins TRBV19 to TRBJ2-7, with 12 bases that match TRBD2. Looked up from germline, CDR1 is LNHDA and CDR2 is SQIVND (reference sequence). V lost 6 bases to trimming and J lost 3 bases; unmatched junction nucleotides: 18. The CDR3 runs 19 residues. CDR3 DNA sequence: TGTGCCAGTAGCGGGGGACTAGCGGGCTACGAGGCGGCGGGCTACGAGCAGTACTTC. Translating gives CASSGGLAGYEAAGYEQYF.

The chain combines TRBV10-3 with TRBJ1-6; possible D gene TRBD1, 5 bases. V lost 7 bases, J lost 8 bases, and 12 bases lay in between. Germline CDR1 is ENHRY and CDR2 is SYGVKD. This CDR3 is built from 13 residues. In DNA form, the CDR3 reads TGTGCCATCACCCACAGGTGGGATTCACCCCTCCACTTT. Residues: CAITHRWDSPLHF.

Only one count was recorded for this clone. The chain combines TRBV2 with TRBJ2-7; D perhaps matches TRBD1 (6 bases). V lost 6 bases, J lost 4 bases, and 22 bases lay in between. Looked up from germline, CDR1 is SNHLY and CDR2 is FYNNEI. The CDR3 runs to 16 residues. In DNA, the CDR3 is TGTGCCAGCAGATTGGGGTCCGGGACACCCGGATACGAGCAGTACTTC. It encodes CASRLGSGTPGYEQYF.

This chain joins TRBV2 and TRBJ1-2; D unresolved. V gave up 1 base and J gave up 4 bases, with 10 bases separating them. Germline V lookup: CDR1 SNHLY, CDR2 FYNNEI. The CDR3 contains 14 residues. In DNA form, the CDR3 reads TGTGCCAGCAGTGAAGGGGAGAACGGCTATGGCTACACCTTC. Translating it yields CASSEGENGYGYTF.

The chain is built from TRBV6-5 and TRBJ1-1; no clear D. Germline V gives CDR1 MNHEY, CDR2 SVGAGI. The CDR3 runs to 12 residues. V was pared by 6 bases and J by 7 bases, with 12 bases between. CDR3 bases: TGTGCCAGCAGCTCTCTCGGTGGTGAAGCTTTCTTT. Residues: CASSSLGGEAFF.

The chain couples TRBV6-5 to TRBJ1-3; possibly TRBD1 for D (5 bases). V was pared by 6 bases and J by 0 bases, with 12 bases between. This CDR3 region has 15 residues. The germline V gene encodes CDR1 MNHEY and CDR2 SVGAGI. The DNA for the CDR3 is TGTGCCAGCAGCCTCGGACAAAGCTCTGGAAACACCATATATTTT. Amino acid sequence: CASSLGQSSGNTIYF.

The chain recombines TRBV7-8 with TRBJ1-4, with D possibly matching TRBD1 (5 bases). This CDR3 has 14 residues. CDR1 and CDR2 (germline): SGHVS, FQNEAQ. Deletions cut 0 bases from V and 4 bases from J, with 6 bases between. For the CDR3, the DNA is TGTGCCAGCAGCTTAGCGACAGTTAATGAAAAACTGTTTTTT. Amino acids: CASSLATVNEKLFF.